These 19 T cell receptor beta chains share one sample of origin, sequenced in a study of tumor and adjacent non-tumor tissue in lung cancer. Three rounds of nested PCR, following a modified ARM-PCR protocol, produced the TCRbeta library. Each CDR3 protein is one row after TCRdb ran MiXCR on the multiplex PCR reads. Of under 100,000 distinct CDR3 sequences in the sample, 65% to 75% are singletons; the top ten hold roughly 12%. This sample's RNA came from whole unsorted tissue. The source material was lung tumor tissue. The receptors shown here come from a woman in her 70s with non-small cell lung cancer.

As regards this clonotype: This sequence may be a read error, since a much larger clone differs from it by one base. This chain links TRBV11-2 with TRBJ2-1; D is undetermined. The V gene's germline CDR1 is SGHAT and CDR2 FQNNGV. V was pared by 8 bases and J by 4 bases, with 12 bases between. The length of the CDR3 is 13 residues. In nucleotides, the CDR3 is TGTGCCAGCGGTTCGAACAGTTACAATGAGCAGTTCTTC. It codes for CASGSNSYNEQFF.

Comment on this clonotype: An end of the junction differs from the germline gene, which may be a read error. The chain uses TRBV6-1 and TRBJ2-1; 11 bases fit TRBD2. CDR1 MNHNS and CDR2 SASEGT come from the germline V gene. The CDR3 extends over 19 amino acids. The chain's CDR3 is CASSVVLAGVTGWYNEQFF. CDR3 in DNA: TGTGCCAGCAGCGTCGTACTAGCGGGAGTGACTGGATGGTACAACGAGCAGTTCTTC.

Comments on this clonotype: Germline is not matched at one junction end, which may reflect a read error. The chain has TRBV6-5 and TRBJ2-5; possible D gene TRBD2, 7 bases. The germline CDR1 and CDR2 sequences are MNHEY and SVGAGI. This CDR3 contains 16 residues. The CDR3 sequence is CARSYSPGEGDETQYF. In DNA form, the CDR3 reads TGTGCCAGGAGTTACTCGCCTGGGGAGGGGGATGAGACCCAGTACTTC.

At least ten counts were recorded for this clonotype. The chain carries TRBV5-1 and TRBJ2-5, with 10 bases lining up with TRBD2. Germline-derived CDR1 and CDR2 are SGHRS and YFSETQ. The CDR3 consists of 17 residues. V shed 0 bases, J shed 2 bases, and the junction held 7 bases outside the gene matches. The DNA of the CDR3 is TGCGCCAGCAGCTTGGCCTTAGCGGGAGGTATTCAAGAGACCCAGTACTTC. Its translation is CASSLALAGGIQETQYF.

Note on this clonotype: One junction end does not reproduce the germline sequence, and a read error may be involved. This chain uses TRBV7-3 with TRBJ2-3; D possibly corresponds to TRBD2 (5 bases). This CDR3 has 15 amino acids. Germline assignment: CDR1 SGHTA and CDR2 FQGTGA. The CDR3 protein is CVSSSPAVSTDTQYF. For the CDR3, the DNA is TGTGTCAGCAGCTCACCAGCGGTGAGCACAGATACGCAGTATTTT.

J is TRBJ2-6 and V is TRBV5-5; D call uncertain. In germline, CDR1 is SGHKS, CDR2 YYEKEE (reference sequence). V lost 6 bases to trimming and J lost 14 bases, with 15 bases between them. The CDR3 length is 12 residues. In DNA form, the CDR3 reads TGTGCCAGCAACGCGGCAGGTAACCTCCTGACTTTC. Translated, it gives CASNAAGNLLTF.

Notes on this clonotype: The junction differs from germline at one of its ends, possibly a read error. V gene TRBV5-4 combines with J gene TRBJ2-1, with 8 positions matching TRBD2. CDR1 SGHNT and CDR2 YYREEE come from the germline V gene (reference sequence). CDR3 length: 15 residues. CDR3 amino acids: CPSSFGTRNQSEQFF. The CDR3 DNA follows: TGTCCCAGCAGCTTCGGGACTAGGAATCAGAGTGAGCAGTTCTTC.

The CDR3: CAGTFLVDKKLFF. The CDR3 DNA reads as TGTGCCGGCACCTTTCTAGTGGACAAAAAACTGTTTTTT. The rearrangement joins TRBV12-3 or TRBV12-4 to TRBJ1-4; D might be TRBD1 (5 bases). V lost 11 bases, J lost 9 bases, and 19 bases lay in between. The CDR3 spans 13 residues.

As to this clonotype: A much larger clonotype is one base distant, so this may be a read error. V gene TRBV11-2 combines with J gene TRBJ1-4; 9 nucleotides align to TRBD1. Germline-derived CDR1 and CDR2 are SGHAT and FQNNGV. The length of the CDR3 is 17 residues. V gave up 6 bases and J gave up 4 bases; unmatched junction bases: 12. This chain's CDR3 is CASSSMHRGLGNEKLFF. In DNA form, the CDR3 reads TGTGCCAGCAGTTCTATGCACAGGGGGCTTGGTAATGAAAAACTGTTTTTT.

About this clonotype itself: Its ends do not fully match the called genes, so a read error is possible. The chain is built from TRBV4-1 and TRBJ2-1; D may be TRBD1 (6 bases). The CDR3 is made up of 17 amino acids. Germline V CDR1 and CDR2: MGHRA, YSYEKL. CDR3 bases: TGCGCTAGCAGCCAGAGGCCGGGACAACCGACCCACAATGAGCAGTTCTTC. Amino acid sequence: CASSQRPGQPTHNEQFF.

Comments on this clonotype: One base away lies a much larger clone, so this may be a sequencing read error. Likely a read error: the CDR3 ends without its conserved phenylalanine or tryptophan. The gene calls are TRBV28 and TRBJ2-1, with a possible D match to TRBD2 (6 bases). The CDR3 is made up of 14 amino acids. CDR1 and CDR2 from the germline V gene are MDHEN and SYDVKM. V lost 6 bases to trimming and J lost 6 bases, with 15 bases between them. CDR3 in DNA: TGTGCCAGCAGCCTGGCTCACGGGAGCAATGAGCAGTTCCTC. Translation: CASSLAHGSNEQFL.

This clonotype was seen just once. At one end the junction does not follow the germline gene, possibly because of a read error. The rearrangement joins TRBV30 to TRBJ1-5, with D perhaps matching TRBD1 (5 bases). Germline values: CDR1 GTSNPN, CDR2 SVGIG (reference sequence). The CDR3 has 18 amino acids. The CDR3 DNA sequence: TGCGCCTGGAGTGTACAGGACACCATTCAGTTCGGCATAAAGCCCCAGCATTTT. Translated, it gives CAWSVQDTIQFGIKPQHF.

Concerning this clonotype: The junction does not match germline at one end; this may be a read error. This chain uses TRBV6-5 with TRBJ1-1; tentatively, D is TRBD1 (5 bases). CDR3 length equals 15 residues. Germline CDR1 is MNHEY and CDR2 is SVGAGI. CDR3 in DNA: TGTGCCAGCGGCTCACGGCCCCCGCGGGGGACTGAAGCTCTCTTT. As protein: CASGSRPPRGTEALF.

This clonotype has a count of ten or more. The chain recombines TRBV6-5 with TRBJ1-3; D unclear. V was trimmed by 7 bases and J by 4 bases, leaving 8 bases between them. This CDR3 comprises 12 residues. The germline gives CDR1 MNHEY, CDR2 SVGAGI. As DNA, the CDR3 is TGTGCCAGCAAGACTCTGGGAAACACCATATATTTT. Translated, it gives CASKTLGNTIYF.

Concerning this clonotype: This may be a read error, as it is one base from a much larger clone. The chain joins TRBV11-2 to TRBJ2-7; D possibly corresponds to TRBD2 (6 bases). The CDR3 covers 15 residues. The germline CDR1 and CDR2 sequences are SGHAT and FQNNGV. CDR3 sequence (DNA): TGTGCCGGCAGCTGGGGTGGGGGGTATAACTACGAGCAGTACTTC. Residues: CAGSWGGGYNYEQYF.

Regarding this clonotype: Germline and junction disagree at one end, which may indicate a read error. This sequence joins TRBV29-1 and TRBJ2-1; 11 positions agree with TRBD2. Germline V CDR1 and CDR2: SQVTM, ANQGSEA. This CDR3 is 15 amino acids long. CDR3 loop: CSVDTSGSFGNEQSF. Here the CDR3 DNA reads TGCAGCGTTGACACTAGCGGGAGTTTTGGCAATGAGCAGTCCTTC.

This clonotype was seen only once. The CDR3 ends on some other residue instead of the conserved phenylalanine or tryptophan, so this is likely a read error. V is TRBV5-6 and J is TRBJ2-6, with D perhaps TRBD1 (6 bases). Per germline, CDR1 SGHDT and CDR2 YYEEEE. Deletions cut 6 bases from V and 0 bases from J, with 19 bases between. This CDR3 is built from 18 residues. This chain's CDR3 is CASNPQTGTGSGANVLTS. The CDR3 bases are TGTGCCAGCAACCCCCAGACAGGAACTGGCTCTGGGGCCAACGTCCTGACTTCC.

Regarding this clonotype: This clone may be a read error of a much larger clone one base away. This chain joins TRBV10-2 and TRBJ1-4; 9 bases match TRBD1. This CDR3 spans 14 amino acids. CDR1 WSHSY and CDR2 SAAADI come from the germline V gene. In DNA, the CDR3 is TGCGCCAGTAATACAGGGGGCGTTGGTGAAAAACCGTTTTTT. Residues: CASNTGGVGEKPFF.

Remarks on this clonotype: A much larger clone lies one base from this, so it may be a read error. The chain carries TRBV10-3 and TRBJ2-3; D is uncertain. Germline CDR1 ENHRY, CDR2 SYGVKD. CDR3 length equals 15 residues. The CDR3 nucleotides are TGTGCCAACAGTGTCAGCGAACCTTCCACAGATACGCAGTATTTT. It specifies CANSVSEPSTDTQYF.